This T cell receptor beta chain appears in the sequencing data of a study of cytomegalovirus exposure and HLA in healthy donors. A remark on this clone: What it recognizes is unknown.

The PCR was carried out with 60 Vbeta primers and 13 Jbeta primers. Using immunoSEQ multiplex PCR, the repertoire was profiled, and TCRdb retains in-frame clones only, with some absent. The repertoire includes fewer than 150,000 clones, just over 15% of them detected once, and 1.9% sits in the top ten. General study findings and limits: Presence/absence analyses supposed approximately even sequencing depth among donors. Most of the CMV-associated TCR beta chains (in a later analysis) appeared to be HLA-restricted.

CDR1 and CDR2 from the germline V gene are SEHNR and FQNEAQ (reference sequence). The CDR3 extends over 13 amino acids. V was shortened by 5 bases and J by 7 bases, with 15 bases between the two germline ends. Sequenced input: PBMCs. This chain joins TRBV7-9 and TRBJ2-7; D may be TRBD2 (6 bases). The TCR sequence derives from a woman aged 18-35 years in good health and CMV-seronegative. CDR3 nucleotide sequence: TGTGCCAGCAGCCCGGGAGCGCCTCGAGAGCAGTACTTC. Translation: CASSPGAPREQYF. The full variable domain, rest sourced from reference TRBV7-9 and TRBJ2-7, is DTGVSQNPRHKITKRGQNVTFRCDPISEHNRLYWYRQTLGQGPEFLTYFQNEAQLEKSRLLSDRFSAERPKGSFSTLEIQRTEQGDSAMYLCASSPGAPREQYFGPGTRLTVT.